The 26 T cell receptor beta chains presented below share a single source sample, sequenced in a study of blood T cell repertoires in COVID-19 (dated by TCRdb to the early 2020s). Library preparation was by the immunoSEQ multiplex PCR assay. TCRdb retrieved this table from immuneACCESS and kept in-frame rearrangements only. Not all clones are present; in checked studies, unresolved V genes account for under half, and no reason is known for the remainder. In all, the sample holds almost 350,000 clones, and about 90% of those were seen once. Around 0.92% of the sample goes to the ten largest clones. The specimen sequenced was PBMCs or T cells enriched from blood (not recorded which). The receptors originated from a woman aged 25 to 45 who had been exposed to COVID-19.

The V gene is TRBV2, the J gene TRBJ2-7; D not resolved. Germline lookup yields CDR1 SNHLY and CDR2 FYNNEI. V was pared by 3 bases and J by 3 bases, with 9 bases between. This CDR3 comprises 13 residues. CDR3 residues: CASSDSGFYEQYF. DNA for the CDR3: TGTGCCAGCAGTGATTCCGGTTTCTACGAGCAGTACTTC.

This chain connects TRBV29-1 to TRBJ1-5, with 7 bases matching TRBD1. Trimming took 6 bases from V and 4 from J; bases not matched to a gene: 12. This CDR3 comprises 15 residues. CDR1 and CDR2 from the germline V gene are SQVTM and ANQGSEA. CDR3 sequence reads: CSVQTGTDLNQPQHF. The CDR3 DNA is TGCAGCGTGCAGACCGGGACAGACCTTAATCAGCCCCAGCATTTT.

The rearrangement joins TRBV7-3 to TRBJ1-3; perhaps TRBD1 as D (5 bases). The CDR3 covers 16 residues. The germline V gene has CDR1 SGHTA and CDR2 FQGTGA. V was trimmed by 1 base and J by 3 bases, leaving 13 bases between them. CDR3 DNA sequence: TGTGCCAGCAGCTTAAGCCCCAGGGACTTTGGAAACACCATATATTTT. Its protein product is CASSLSPRDFGNTIYF.

The chain couples TRBV30 to TRBJ1-4; 10 bases line up with TRBD1. V lost 2 bases to trimming and J lost 7 bases; unmatched junction nucleotides: 7. In germline, CDR1 is GTSNPN, CDR2 SVGIG (reference sequence). The CDR3 covers 15 residues. The CDR3 nucleotides read TGTGCCTGGAGTCCTACCGGGACAGGGGCTGAAAAACTGTTTTTT. It encodes CAWSPTGTGAEKLFF.

J is TRBJ2-7 and V is TRBV15; D is possibly TRBD1 (5 bases). This CDR3 comprises 12 residues. V lost 5 bases to trimming and J lost 9 bases, with 14 bases between them. Germline lookup yields CDR1 LNHNV and CDR2 YYDKDF (reference sequence). CDR3 coding DNA: TGTGCCACCAGCCCCCAGGGAACAACGCAGTACTTC. Translating gives CATSPQGTTQYF.

The chain carries TRBV3-1 (or the pseudogene TRBV3-2) and TRBJ2-2; unclear D gene. The V and J ends lost 3 bases and 3 bases respectively, with 8 bases between them. Germline CDR1 LGHDT, CDR2 YNNKEL (reference sequence). The CDR3 covers 14 residues. This CDR3 is CASSHMRDTGELFF. CDR3 nucleotide sequence: TGTGCCAGCAGCCATATGCGAGACACCGGGGAGCTGTTTTTT.

The chain couples TRBV5-6 to TRBJ1-5; no firm D call. The V gene's germline CDR1 is SGHDT and CDR2 YYEEEE. The length of the CDR3 is 17 residues. The germline V and J ends were trimmed by 0 bases and 0 bases, with 13 bases remaining between them. The CDR3 loop is CASSLASHPNSNQPQHF. The CDR3 DNA is TGTGCCAGCAGCTTGGCCTCACACCCGAATAGCAATCAGCCCCAGCATTTT.

The rearrangement joins TRBV7-8 to TRBJ2-7; 8 bases agree with TRBD2. The CDR3 has 14 residues. The V and J ends lost 3 bases and 5 bases, in that order; junction bases with no gene match: 6. The germline gives CDR1 SGHVS, CDR2 FQNEAQ. The CDR3 protein is CASSLAGGGNEQYF. In nucleotides, the CDR3 is TGTGCCAGCAGCTTGGCGGGAGGTGGAAACGAGCAGTACTTC.

The V call is TRBV2, the J call TRBJ2-3; D not certain. Germline CDR1 reads SNHLY; CDR2 reads FYNNEI. V gave up 6 bases and J gave up 5 bases, with 12 bases separating them. The CDR3 runs 13 residues. CDR3 DNA: TGTGCCAGCAGAGAGGCTGCCAGAGATACGCAGTATTTT. It codes for CASREAARDTQYF.

The chain is built from TRBV6-5 and TRBJ2-6, with TRBD1 matching 8 bases. Trimming cost V 7 bases and J 2 bases; bases outside gene matches: 4. Germline values: CDR1 MNHEY, CDR2 SVGAGI. This CDR3 comprises 15 residues. The CDR3 spells CASTPTGAGANVLTF. The CDR3 DNA sequence: TGTGCCAGCACTCCGACAGGGGCTGGGGCCAACGTCCTGACTTTC.

The chain joins TRBV21-1 to TRBJ1-1; the D segment call TRBD1 is taken from the table without a DNA check. TRBV21-1 is flagged as a pseudogene. The CDR3 has 13 amino acids. The CDR3, as DNA: TGTGCCAGCAGCGTGACAGGGGGTTCGGAAGCTTTCTTT. It is translated as CASSVTGGSEAFF.

J is TRBJ1-1 and V is TRBV29-1; possible D gene TRBD1, 5 bases. This CDR3 region has 14 residues. CDR1 and CDR2 (germline): SQVTM, ANQGSEA. V gave up 3 bases and J gave up 1 base, with 12 bases separating them. This CDR3 reads CSVDGPGGNTEAFF. In DNA form, the CDR3 reads TGCAGCGTTGATGGACCCGGGGGGAACACTGAAGCTTTCTTT.

The chain employs TRBV19 and TRBJ1-1; 7 nucleotides agree with TRBD1. CDR1 is LNHDA, CDR2 SQIVND, per germline (reference sequence). V lost 3 bases, J lost 0 bases, and 13 bases stayed unmatched. This CDR3 is 18 amino acids long. The CDR3 DNA is TGTGCCAGTAGTATGCGGGATACAGGGGCCTACATGAACACTGAAGCTTTCTTT. Encoded protein: CASSMRDTGAYMNTEAFF.

The CDR3 here is CASSARTSGRRFF. The CDR3 bases are TGTGCCAGCAGTGCGCGGACTAGCGGTAGACGATTCTTC. V is TRBV25-1 and J is TRBJ2-1; TRBD2 matches 10 bases. Germline trimming cut 4 bases from V and 16 bases from J; bases unmatched to any gene: 10. CDR1 and CDR2 from the germline V gene are MGHDK and SYGVNS. This CDR3 comprises 13 residues.

This chain joins TRBV12-5 and TRBJ2-5; 10 nucleotides agree with TRBD1. The CDR3 extends over 14 amino acids. The V gene's germline CDR1 is LGHNT and CDR2 FRNRAP. The trim removed 5 bases at V and 5 bases at J, leaving 5 bases unmatched. The CDR3 DNA sequence: TGTGCTAGTGGTCTGACAGGGGGCTTGGAGACCCAGTACTTC. Protein sequence: CASGLTGGLETQYF.

This clone appeared a single time. The V and J genes are TRBV7-3 and TRBJ2-7; the match to TRBD1 covers 8 bases. V trimming: 5 bases; J trimming: 5 bases; junction bases outside the gene matches: 11. The CDR3 sequence is 15 residues long. The germline CDR1 and CDR2 sequences are SGHTA and FQGTGA. CDR3 region: CASSPVRTGIDEQYF. DNA for the CDR3: TGTGCCAGCAGCCCGGTACGGACAGGGATCGACGAGCAGTACTTC.

This chain joins TRBV5-1 and TRBJ2-7; 12 positions agree with TRBD2. This CDR3 has 17 residues. V lost 5 bases to trimming and J lost 0 bases; unmatched junction nucleotides: 9. Germline CDR1 reads SGHRS; CDR2 reads YFSETQ. In DNA, the CDR3 is TGCGCCAGCAGACCCGGGACTAGCGGGTATTACTCCTACGAGCAGTACTTC. Its translation is CASRPGTSGYYSYEQYF.

The chain links TRBV30 to TRBJ1-2; TRBD1 agrees at 7 bases. J gave up 2 bases and V 6 bases, and 9 bases lay outside the gene matches. Looked up from germline, CDR1 is GTSNPN and CDR2 is SVGIG (reference sequence). There are 14 residues in the CDR3. The chain's CDR3 is CACPGTARNYGYTF. For the CDR3, the DNA is TGTGCCTGCCCCGGGACAGCGAGAAACTATGGCTACACCTTC.

In its sample, this clone was seen once. CDR3 amino acids: CASRVRWQSYGYTF. CDR3 coding DNA: TGTGCCAGTAGGGTCCGCTGGCAGTCTTATGGCTACACCTTC. The rearrangement joins TRBV19 to TRBJ1-2; D ambiguous. Germline V gene data show CDR1 as LNHDA and CDR2 as SQIVND (reference sequence). Trimming took off 6 bases at V and 5 bases at J, with 16 bases between the two ends. The CDR3 has 14 amino acids.

Written as DNA, the CDR3 is TGTGCCAGCAGCCAAGATCTGCTCGGGACAGGTCATAATGAAAAACTGTTTTTT. As protein: CASSQDLLGTGHNEKLFF. V usage is TRBV14 and J usage is TRBJ1-4; 8 nucleotides match TRBD1. V was pared by 0 bases and J by 4 bases, with 10 bases of the junction left unmatched. CDR1 SGHDN and CDR2 FVKESK come from the germline V gene. This CDR3 is built from 18 residues.

This chain connects TRBV19 to TRBJ2-4; 8 nucleotides agree with TRBD2. The germline gives CDR1 LNHDA, CDR2 SQIVND (reference sequence). The CDR3 is made up of 14 amino acids. V dropped 7 bases and J dropped 6; count of bases not matched to a gene: 8. This chain's CDR3 is CASKTGGQGNIQYF. CDR3 coding DNA: TGTGCCAGTAAAACGGGGGGGCAAGGAAACATTCAGTACTTC.

This clone was seen a single time. The chain recombines TRBV12-3 or TRBV12-4 with TRBJ2-7, with 7 bases lining up with TRBD1. CDR3 length: 13 residues. V shed 1 base, J shed 3 bases, and the junction held 0 bases outside the gene matches. This CDR3 reads CASSLGDSYEQYF. The CDR3 coding sequence is TGTGCCAGCAGTTTAGGGGACAGCTACGAGCAGTACTTC.

The J gene is TRBJ2-2, the V gene TRBV10-3, with D tentatively TRBD2 (6 bases). The CDR3 contains 15 residues. The ends were cut back, 8 bases at V and 2 bases at J, with 15 bases in the middle. Germline CDR1 ENHRY, CDR2 SYGVKD. The CDR3 is CAIGFGGANTGELFF. Written as DNA, the CDR3 is TGTGCCATCGGTTTTGGCGGGGCAAACACCGGGGAGCTGTTTTTT.

The J gene is TRBJ2-5, the V gene TRBV7-8; 9 nucleotides match TRBD2. The CDR3 runs 16 residues. The trim removed 3 bases at V and 2 bases at J, leaving 7 bases unmatched. Per the germline V gene, CDR1 is SGHVS and CDR2 is FQNEAQ. The DNA for the CDR3 is TGTGCCAGCAGCTTGTCCACTAGCGGGCCACAAGAGACCCAGTACTTC. Its translation is CASSLSTSGPQETQYF.

This clone was counted once. The chain combines TRBV18 with TRBJ2-7; maybe TRBD1 (5 bases). The CDR3 runs 14 residues. V lost 2 bases and J lost 2, with 10 bases in between. CDR1 KGHSH and CDR2 LQKENI come from the germline V gene. CDR3 in amino acids: CASSPEAGPYEQYF. CDR3 nucleotides: TGTGCCAGCTCACCAGAAGCAGGGCCCTACGAGCAGTACTTC. The full variable domain, in which reference TRBV18 and TRBJ2-7 provide the parts outside the CDR3, is NAGVMQNPRHLVRRRGQEARLRCSPMKGHSHVYWYRQLPEEGLKFMVYLQKENIIDESGMPKERFSAEFPKEGPSILRIQQVVRGDSAAYFCASSPEAGPYEQYFGPGTRLTVT.

This sequence joins TRBV3-1 (or the pseudogene TRBV3-2) and TRBJ2-7; D perhaps matches TRBD2 (6 bases). The CDR3 covers 15 residues. V dropped 0 bases and J dropped 5 bases, with 14 bases sitting between them. Germline V gene sequence: CDR1 LGHDT, CDR2 YNNKEL (reference sequence). CDR3 sequence reads: CASSQDWFRRDEQYF. CDR3 DNA sequence: TGTGCCAGCAGCCAAGATTGGTTTAGGAGGGACGAGCAGTACTTC.